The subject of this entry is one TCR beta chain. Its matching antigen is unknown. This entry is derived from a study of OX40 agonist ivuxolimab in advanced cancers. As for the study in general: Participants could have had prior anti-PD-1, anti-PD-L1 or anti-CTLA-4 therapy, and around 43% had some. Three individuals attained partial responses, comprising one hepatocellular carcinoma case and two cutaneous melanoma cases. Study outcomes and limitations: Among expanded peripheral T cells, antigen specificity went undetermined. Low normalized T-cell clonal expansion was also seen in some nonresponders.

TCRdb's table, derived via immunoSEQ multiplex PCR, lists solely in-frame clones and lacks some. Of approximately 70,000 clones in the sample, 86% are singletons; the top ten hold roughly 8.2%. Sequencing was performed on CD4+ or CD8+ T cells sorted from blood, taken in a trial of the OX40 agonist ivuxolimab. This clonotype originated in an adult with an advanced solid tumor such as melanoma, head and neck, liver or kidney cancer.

CDR3 DNA sequence: TGCGCCAGCAGCTCAACAGGGGGAAAAGGGACCTACGAGCAGTACTTC. It specifies CASSSTGGKGTYEQYF. V gene TRBV5-1 combines with J gene TRBJ2-7; TRBD1 matches 8 bases. V shed 3 bases, J shed 2 bases, and the junction held 10 bases outside the gene matches. This CDR3 has 16 amino acids. Germline V gene lookup returns CDR1 SGHRS and CDR2 YFSETQ.